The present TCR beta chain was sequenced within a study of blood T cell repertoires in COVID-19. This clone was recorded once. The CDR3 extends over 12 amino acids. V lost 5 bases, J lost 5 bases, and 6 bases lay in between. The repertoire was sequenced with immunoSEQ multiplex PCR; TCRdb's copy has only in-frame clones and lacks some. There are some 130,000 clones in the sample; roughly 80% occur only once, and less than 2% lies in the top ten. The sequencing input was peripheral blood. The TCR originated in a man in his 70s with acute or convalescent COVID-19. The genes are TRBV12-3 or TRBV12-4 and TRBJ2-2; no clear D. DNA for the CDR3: TGTGCCAGCAGTCGTGTTACCGGGGAGCTGTTTTTT. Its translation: CASSRVTGELFF.